This T cell receptor (beta chain) was recovered during a study of T cells in Graves' hyperthyroidism and ophthalmopathy. Trimming stripped 5 bases from V and 5 bases from J, with 9 bases between. This CDR3 has 13 amino acids. Looked up from germline, CDR1 is LNHDA and CDR2 is SQIVND (reference sequence). TCR beta CDR3 sequences were amplified from RNA transcripts. During a first-round RT-PCR of the TCR CDR3, the HTBI primer set was used. Each CDR3 protein is one row after TCRdb ran MiXCR on the multiplex PCR reads. Of around 570,000 distinct CDR3 sequences listed, around 20% are singletons. The chain is built from TRBV19 and TRBJ2-2; D ambiguous. The origin of this receptor is a man between 40 and 49 years old with Graves' ophthalmopathy. The sample consisted of blood. The CDR3 DNA reads TGTGCCAGTAGTCACCTCTCGACCGGGGAGCTGTTTTTT. Translated: CASSHLSTGELFF.